A selection of T cell receptor beta chains follows, all from one sample in a study of CXCR4 blockade with PD-1 therapy in pancreatic cancer. Sequenced by immunoSEQ multiplex PCR; TCRdb stores in-frame clones only, minus some. Here the sample spans approximately 18,000 clones, about two thirds being singletons. The sample consisted of tumor tissue. These receptors originate from a human donor with pancreatic ductal adenocarcinoma. CDR3s include the opening cysteine and the closing phenylalanine or tryptophan. D genes are given only for firm matches. Rows may omit the clone size; those that give it use once, few, many or a size class.

D: .; V: TRBV28; size: .; J: TRBJ1-2; CDR3: CASSPSTGAYGYTF; DNA: TGTGCCAGCAGTCCTAGTACAGGAGCCTATGGCTACACCTTC
D: .; V: TRBV19; size: .; J: TRBJ2-1; CDR3: CASTGYNEQFF; DNA: TGTGCCAGTACCGGCTACAATGAGCAGTTCTTC
D: .; V: TRBV29-1; size: .; J: TRBJ1-1; CDR3: CSVVAIVWEDTEAFF; DNA: TGCAGCGTCGTCGCGATAGTATGGGAAGACACTGAAGCTTTCTTT
D: TRBD2; V: TRBV19; size: .; J: TRBJ2-1; CDR3: CASSPGTSGTYNEQFF; DNA: TGTGCCAGTAGTCCTGGGACTAGCGGGACTTACAATGAGCAGTTCTTC
D: .; V: TRBV19; size: .; J: TRBJ2-3; CDR3: CASSSRTGSSTDTQYF; DNA: TGTGCCAGTAGCAGCCGGACGGGATCTAGCACAGATACGCAGTATTTT
D: TRBD2; V: TRBV9; size: medium-sized; J: TRBJ2-7; CDR3: CASSGPGGVPYEQYF; DNA: TGTGCCAGCAGTGGACCGGGGGGGGTCCCCTACGAGCAGTACTTC
D: .; V: TRBV18; size: .; J: TRBJ2-5; CDR3: CASSPTPQEVKTQYF; DNA: TGTGCCAGCTCACCAACTCCCCAGGAGGTGAAGACCCAGTACTTC
D: .; V: TRBV19; size: .; J: TRBJ1-1; CDR3: CASTLFGDPREESFF; DNA: TGTGCCAGTACCCTCTTTGGGGACCCGAGGGAAGAATCTTTCTTT
D: .; V: TRBV5-1; size: .; J: TRBJ1-1; CDR3: CASGPGSMNTEAFF; DNA: TGCGCCAGCGGCCCGGGCTCTATGAACACTGAAGCTTTCTTT
D: .; V: TRBV28; size: few; J: TRBJ2-1; CDR3: CASSFWQGSYNEQFF; DNA: TGTGCCAGCAGTTTTTGGCAGGGGTCCTACAATGAGCAGTTCTTC
D: TRBD1; V: TRBV9; size: .; J: TRBJ2-5; CDR3: CASSSTGVETQYF; DNA: TGTGCCAGCAGCTCGACAGGGGTCGAGACCCAGTACTTC
D: .; V: TRBV6-7; size: few; J: TRBJ2-3; CDR3: CASSSQGGATDTQYF; DNA: TGTGCCAGCAGTTCCCAGGGGGGGGCGACAGATACGCAGTATTTT